This T cell receptor beta chain was recorded in a study of blood T cell repertoires in COVID-19. Study-level background: Samples representing acute and convalescent COVID-19 were sourced from the United States, Italy and Spain.

Using immunoSEQ multiplex PCR, the repertoire was profiled, and TCRdb retains in-frame clones only, with some absent. The sample carries some 200,000 clones, 70% to 90% recorded once. A single count supports this clone. From germline, CDR1 is SGDLS and CDR2 YYNGEE. The CDR3 sequence is 16 residues long. With 4 bases clipped from V and 0 bases from J, the junction kept 7 bases outside the gene matches. The sequencing input was peripheral blood. This TCR was recovered from a human donor in a cohort sampled during active COVID-19. The J gene is TRBJ1-3, the V gene TRBV9; TRBD1 aligns across 7 bases. The CDR3 sequence: CASSMGQPYSGNTIYF. The CDR3 bases are TGTGCCAGCAGCATGGGACAGCCTTACTCTGGAAACACCATATATTTT.